There are many counts of the clone carrying this T cell receptor beta chain. Its antigen is unidentified. The junction differs from germline at one of its ends, possibly a read error. These data belong to a study of blood T cells in healthy people across ages. Findings and caveats of the study: Roughly linear declines in TCR beta diversity per million T cells occurred with age. Long-lived donors had more naive CD4+ cells and higher diversity than aged donors.

CDR1 and CDR2 from the germline V gene are SGHTA and FQGNSA. This CDR3 contains 14 residues. Per sample, extraction of total RNA gave at least 6 micrograms in every case. For the second PCR, which ran for roughly 6 to 12 cycles, a sample-barcoded 5' primer and a J-beta primer mix were used. Sequencing yielded, for each sample, at least 2.5 million paired-end reads carrying CDR3. TCRdb re-called the 5' RACE reads through MiXCR, storing one row per CDR3 protein. The table lists some 1,800,000 distinct CDR3 sequences, about two fifths of them singletons. The sequence came from a human donor in good health. The chain uses TRBV7-2 and TRBJ2-7, with 9 bases matching TRBD1. Material: blood. The CDR3 spells CASSWGTGPYEQYF. As DNA, the CDR3 is TGCGCCAGCAGCTGGGGGACAGGGCCCTACGAGCAGTACTTC. The whole variable domain, filled in from reference TRBV7-2 and TRBJ2-7, reads GAGVSQSPSNKVTEKGKDVELRCDPISGHTALYWYRQSLGQGLEFLIYFQGNSAPDKSGLPSDRFSAERTGGSVSTLTIQRTQQEDSAVYLCASSWGTGPYEQYFGPGTRLTVT.